The present T cell receptor beta chain was sequenced within a study of T-cell reconstitution after alpha-beta-depleted transplantation in children. Study results and caveats: Some patients owed their high day-60 TCRbeta diversity to surviving recipient T cells and thymic progenitors. A year had passed since transplant, and T-cell counts and diversity by then came mostly from newly produced T cells.

Worth noting for this clonotype: Its matching antigen is unknown.

Unique molecular identifiers were built into the TCRbeta library. TCRdb reanalysed the PCR reads using MiXCR and keeps one entry per CDR3 protein. Counted here are fewer than 750,000 distinct CDR3 sequences, 27% occurring once; the ten biggest clones make up around a third. Germline values: CDR1 SQVTM, CDR2 ANQGSEA. Trimming removed 2 bases from V and 8 bases from J, with 13 bases in between. CDR3 length equals 13 residues. This sample comprised PBMCs, obtained before TCRalphabeta/CD19-depleted stem cell transplant. This chain links TRBV29-1 with TRBJ2-1; no definite D call. The receptor's source is a boy under three years old with Wiskott-Aldrich syndrome, due to receive a stem cell transplant. The CDR3 sequence: CSVEPRDLHEQFF. In DNA, the CDR3 is TGCAGCGTTGAACCGCGAGACCTCCATGAGCAGTTCTTC.